Listed below are T cell receptor beta chains from one sample, sequenced in a study of blood T cell repertoires in COVID-19. TCRdb's table, derived via immunoSEQ multiplex PCR, lists solely in-frame clones and lacks some. This sample yields around 260,000 clones, of which less than 85% are seen a single time; about 4.3% belongs to the top ten. The sequencing input was peripheral blood. These receptors were taken from a man between 60 and 75 years old who had recovered from COVID-19. CDR3s include the opening cysteine and the closing phenylalanine or tryptophan. The D gene is left open where the match is weak. For some rows the clone size is stated as once, few or many, or as a class when expanded; others skip it.

abundance: few
v_gene: TRBV11-1
j_gene: TRBJ1-5
d_gene: .
CDR3nt: TGTGCCAGCAGCTCTGACCCTCCTGGAGGCTGGCAGCCCCAGCATTTT
CDR3aa: CASSSDPPGGWQPQHF

abundance: .
v_gene: TRBV29-1
j_gene: TRBJ1-3
d_gene: TRBD1
CDR3nt: TGCAGCGTTGAGGGGCAGGGGGCCGGCACCATATATTTT
CDR3aa: CSVEGQGAGTIYF

abundance: .
v_gene: TRBV18
j_gene: TRBJ2-2
d_gene: .
CDR3nt: TGTGCCAGCTCACTCTACTGGACAGGGGAGTTAGCGGGGGCCGCGACTTTT
CDR3aa: CASSLYWTGELAGAATF

abundance: .
v_gene: TRBV5-6
j_gene: TRBJ2-3
d_gene: TRBD1
CDR3nt: TGTGCCAGCAGCCTTACAGGGGGCTCCACAGATACGCAGTATTTT
CDR3aa: CASSLTGGSTDTQYF

abundance: once
v_gene: TRBV6-5
j_gene: TRBJ1-5
d_gene: .
CDR3nt: TGTGCCAGCAGGGGACCGCGGGGTAGGCAGCCCCAGCATTTT
CDR3aa: CASRGPRGRQPQHF

abundance: few
v_gene: TRBV27
j_gene: TRBJ2-2
d_gene: TRBD1
CDR3nt: TGTGCCAGCAGTCTCTCAGGGACAGGTGCAACCGGGGAGCTGTTTTTT
CDR3aa: CASSLSGTGATGELFF

abundance: .
v_gene: TRBV2
j_gene: TRBJ2-3
d_gene: TRBD2
CDR3nt: TGTGCCAGCCGCCGACTAGCGGGGGGCTCAGCTACGGATACGCAGTATTTT
CDR3aa: CASRRLAGGSATDTQYF

abundance: .
v_gene: TRBV7-2
j_gene: TRBJ2-5
d_gene: .
CDR3nt: TGTGCCAGCAGCCCCTATTTGCTACAGGGTCAAGAGACCCAGTACTTC
CDR3aa: CASSPYLLQGQETQYF

abundance: many
v_gene: TRBV28
j_gene: TRBJ1-1
d_gene: TRBD1
CDR3nt: TGTGCCAGCAGCCCCCGACAGGGTTTGAGAGAAGCTTTCTTT
CDR3aa: CASSPRQGLREAFF

abundance: .
v_gene: TRBV9
j_gene: TRBJ2-3
d_gene: TRBD2
CDR3nt: TGTGCCAGCAGCTTGTTCGATAGCGGGGGGCCCACAGATACGCAGTATTTT
CDR3aa: CASSLFDSGGPTDTQYF

abundance: .
v_gene: TRBV10-2
j_gene: TRBJ2-7
d_gene: .
CDR3nt: TGCGCCAGCAGTGCCGGACAGTACGAGCAGTACTTC
CDR3aa: CASSAGQYEQYF

abundance: once
v_gene: TRBV6-5
j_gene: TRBJ2-5
d_gene: .
CDR3nt: TGTGCCAGCATATTGGCCGGACAAGGATGGGAGACCCAGTACTTC
CDR3aa: CASILAGQGWETQYF

abundance: .
v_gene: TRBV11-3
j_gene: TRBJ2-5
d_gene: TRBD2
CDR3nt: TGTGCCAGCAGCTTAGGTACTAGCGGGTTACAAGAGACCCAGTACTTC
CDR3aa: CASSLGTSGLQETQYF

abundance: .
v_gene: TRBV19
j_gene: TRBJ1-1
d_gene: .
CDR3nt: TGTGCCAGTAGTATTTTCGAGGGTACGAACACTGAAGCTTTCTTT
CDR3aa: CASSIFEGTNTEAFF

abundance: .
v_gene: TRBV7-8
j_gene: TRBJ1-2
d_gene: .
CDR3nt: TGTGCCAGCAGCTTAGGGACAGACTATGGCTACACCTTC
CDR3aa: CASSLGTDYGYTF

abundance: .
v_gene: TRBV27
j_gene: TRBJ2-7
d_gene: .
CDR3nt: TGTGCCAGCAGTTTGGGGGGATCGTGGGGTAAGACCTACGAGCAGTACTTC
CDR3aa: CASSLGGSWGKTYEQYF

abundance: .
v_gene: TRBV19
j_gene: TRBJ2-2
d_gene: .
CDR3nt: TGTGCCAGTAGTATTCCTCAGGGCAAGGCGAACACCGGGGAGCTGTTTTTT
CDR3aa: CASSIPQGKANTGELFF

abundance: .
v_gene: TRBV27
j_gene: TRBJ2-1
d_gene: .
CDR3nt: TGTGCCAGCGCCGTTTGGGGGAGGAACAATGAGCAGTTCTTC
CDR3aa: CASAVWGRNNEQFF

abundance: .
v_gene: TRBV28
j_gene: TRBJ1-1
d_gene: TRBD1
CDR3nt: TGTGCCAGCAGGACAGGGGGTAAGATGAACACTGAAGCTTTCTTT
CDR3aa: CASRTGGKMNTEAFF

abundance: .
v_gene: TRBV19
j_gene: TRBJ2-2
d_gene: TRBD2
CDR3nt: TGTGCCAGTAGTTCGGGACTAGCGGGTGACACCGGGGAGCTGTTTTTT
CDR3aa: CASSSGLAGDTGELFF

abundance: .
v_gene: TRBV5-1
j_gene: TRBJ1-4
d_gene: TRBD1
CDR3nt: TGCGCCAGCAGCTGGGGGGACAGCCCATATGAAAAACTGTTTTTT
CDR3aa: CASSWGDSPYEKLFF

abundance: .
v_gene: TRBV4-1
j_gene: TRBJ1-1
d_gene: .
CDR3nt: TGCGCCAGCAGCCAAGATTTTGGGGGGGACACTGAAGCTTTCTTT
CDR3aa: CASSQDFGGDTEAFF

abundance: .
v_gene: TRBV9
j_gene: TRBJ2-3
d_gene: .
CDR3nt: TGTGCCAGCAGCGCCGGGGTCCCTAGCACAGATACGCAGTATTTT
CDR3aa: CASSAGVPSTDTQYF

abundance: .
v_gene: TRBV29-1
j_gene: TRBJ1-5
d_gene: .
CDR3nt: TGCAGCGTTAGGGGGGGCGGAGATCAGCCCCAGCATTTT
CDR3aa: CSVRGGGDQPQHF

abundance: .
v_gene: TRBV11-3
j_gene: TRBJ2-5
d_gene: TRBD1
CDR3nt: TGTGCCAGCAGCTTGGACAGGGGGCGAGGAGAGACCCAGTACTTC
CDR3aa: CASSLDRGRGETQYF

abundance: once
v_gene: TRBV10-2
j_gene: TRBJ2-1
d_gene: TRBD2
CDR3nt: TGCGCCAGCGAAACTAGCGCCCTCGGGAATGAGCAGTTCTTC
CDR3aa: CASETSALGNEQFF

abundance: .
v_gene: TRBV10-3
j_gene: TRBJ2-5
d_gene: .
CDR3nt: TGTGCCATCAGTGAGAATCCGCCCCTCAGGGAGACCCAGTACTTC
CDR3aa: CAISENPPLRETQYF

abundance: .
v_gene: TRBV18
j_gene: TRBJ1-1
d_gene: .
CDR3nt: TGTGCCAGCTCAGTTGGACAGAACACTGAAGCTTTCTTT
CDR3aa: CASSVGQNTEAFF

abundance: .
v_gene: TRBV15
j_gene: TRBJ1-1
d_gene: TRBD1
CDR3nt: TGTGCCACCAGCAGCCCCCCGGGACAGGTGAACACTGAAGCTTTCTTT
CDR3aa: CATSSPPGQVNTEAFF

abundance: .
v_gene: TRBV7-2
j_gene: TRBJ1-5
d_gene: .
CDR3nt: TGTGCCAGCAGCGCACAGGGAGCGTTTCAGCCCCAGCATTTT
CDR3aa: CASSAQGAFQPQHF

abundance: .
v_gene: TRBV18
j_gene: TRBJ1-3
d_gene: .
CDR3nt: TGTGCCAGCTCACCACGGGCCGGGAGAAACACCATATATTTT
CDR3aa: CASSPRAGRNTIYF

abundance: once
v_gene: TRBV24-1
j_gene: TRBJ1-2
d_gene: TRBD1
CDR3nt: TGTGCCACCAGTGACCGGGGACAGAATGGCTACACCTTC
CDR3aa: CATSDRGQNGYTF

abundance: once
v_gene: TRBV27
j_gene: TRBJ1-1
d_gene: .
CDR3nt: TGTGCCAGCTTGGACGGGGGGGGCCTGAACACTGAAGCTTTCTTT
CDR3aa: CASLDGGGLNTEAFF

abundance: .
v_gene: TRBV6-6
j_gene: TRBJ2-7
d_gene: .
CDR3nt: TGTGCCAGCACCCCCTCCGGGTCTCAAGCAAGGTTGGAGCAGTACTTC
CDR3aa: CASTPSGSQARLEQYF

abundance: .
v_gene: TRBV20-1
j_gene: TRBJ2-3
d_gene: TRBD2
CDR3nt: TGCAGTGCTAGTCAGCCCAGCGGGGCCACAGATACGCAGTATTTT
CDR3aa: CSASQPSGATDTQYF

abundance: .
v_gene: TRBV6-5
j_gene: TRBJ2-5
d_gene: .
CDR3nt: TGTGCCACCAGCTGGGAAGGGGGAGAGACCCAGTACTTC
CDR3aa: CATSWEGGETQYF

abundance: .
v_gene: TRBV6-5
j_gene: TRBJ1-4
d_gene: .
CDR3nt: TGTGCCAGCAGGCGCTCTGCAACTAATGAAAAACTGTTTTTT
CDR3aa: CASRRSATNEKLFF